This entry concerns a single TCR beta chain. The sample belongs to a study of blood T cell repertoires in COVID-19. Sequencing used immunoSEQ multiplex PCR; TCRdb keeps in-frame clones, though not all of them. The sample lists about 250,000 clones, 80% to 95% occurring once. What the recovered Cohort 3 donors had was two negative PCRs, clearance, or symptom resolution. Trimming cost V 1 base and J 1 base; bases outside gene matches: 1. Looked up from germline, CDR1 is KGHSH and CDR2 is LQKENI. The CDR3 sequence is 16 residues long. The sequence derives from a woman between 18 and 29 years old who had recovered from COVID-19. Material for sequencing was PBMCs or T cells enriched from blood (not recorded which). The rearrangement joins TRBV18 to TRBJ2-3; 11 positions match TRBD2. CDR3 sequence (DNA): TGTGCCAGCTCACCACTAGCGGGGGGGGGCACAGATACGCAGTATTTT. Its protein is CASSPLAGGGTDTQYF.